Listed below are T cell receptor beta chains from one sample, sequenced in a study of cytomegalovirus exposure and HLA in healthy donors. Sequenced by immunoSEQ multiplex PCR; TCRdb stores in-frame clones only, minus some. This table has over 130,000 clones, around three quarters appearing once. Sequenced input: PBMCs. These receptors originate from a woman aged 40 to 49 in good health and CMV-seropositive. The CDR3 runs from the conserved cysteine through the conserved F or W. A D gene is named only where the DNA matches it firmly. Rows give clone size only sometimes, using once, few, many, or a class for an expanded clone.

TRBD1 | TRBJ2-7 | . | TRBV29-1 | TGCAGCGTAGGGACAGGAGGCTACGAGCAGTACTTC | CSVGTGGYEQYF
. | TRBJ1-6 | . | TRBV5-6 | TGTGCCAGCAGCTTGGCCCGGGGTTCACCCCTCCACTTT | CASSLARGSPLHF
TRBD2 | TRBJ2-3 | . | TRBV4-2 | TGTGCCAGCAGCCAAGGCCAACTAGCGGATAGCACAGATACGCAGTATTTT | CASSQGQLADSTDTQYF
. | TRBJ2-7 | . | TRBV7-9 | TGTGCCAGCAGCCAAGCCAGGGGTGCCTACGAGCAGTACTTC | CASSQARGAYEQYF
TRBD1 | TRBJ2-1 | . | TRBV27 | TGTGCCAGCAGTTGGGCCCGACAGGGGGCTGGTGAGCAGTTCTTC | CASSWARQGAGEQFF
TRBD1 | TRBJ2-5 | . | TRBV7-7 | TGTGCTAGCAGCTTAGACAGGGGAGAGACCCAGTACTTC | CASSLDRGETQYF
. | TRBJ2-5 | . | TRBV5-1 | TGCGCCAGCAGCGAAGCTAGAGAGACCCAGTACTTC | CASSEARETQYF
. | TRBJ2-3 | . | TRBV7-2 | TGTGCCAGCAGCCTGAACAGGCTCTCCACAGATACGCAGTATTTT | CASSLNRLSTDTQYF
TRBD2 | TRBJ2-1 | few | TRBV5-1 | TGCGCCAGCAGCGAGGGACTAGCGGGCAATGAGCAGTTCTTC | CASSEGLAGNEQFF
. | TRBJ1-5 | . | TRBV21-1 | TGTGCCAGCAGCAAAGGGACACAGGGGCGTGGGGGTTATAGCAATCAGCCCCAGCATTTT | CASSKGTQGRGGYSNQPQHF